Below, 17 T cell receptor beta chains from the same sample are listed, as sequenced in a study of T-cell reconstitution after alpha-beta-depleted transplantation in children. As it was prepared, the TCRbeta library received unique molecular identifiers. TCRdb itself ran the PCR reads through MiXCR, one entry per CDR3 protein. The repertoire has more than 550,000 distinct CDR3 sequences, over 9.5% of them found once; the top ten carry less than 5%. Specimen: PBMCs from the stem cell graft donor, collected from the stem cell graft. The source is a human donor who donated a stem cell graft to a child with acute myeloid leukemia.

This clonotype appeared many times. V gene TRBV12-3 or TRBV12-4 combines with J gene TRBJ2-7, with no clear D. The length of the CDR3 is 11 residues. Trimming stripped 2 bases from V and 5 bases from J, with 4 bases between. The DNA of the CDR3 is TGTGCCAGCAGTTTATACGACGAGCAGTACTTC. This translates into CASSLYDEQYF.

This chain uses TRBV20-1 with TRBJ1-1, with 7 bases fitting TRBD1. Germline V CDR1 and CDR2: DFQATT, SNEGSKA (reference sequence). With V trimmed by 2 bases and J by 2 bases, 11 bases remained unmatched. CDR3 length equals 16 residues. The CDR3 bases are TGCAGTGCTAGACCGGGACAGCGGTCCCCTAACACTGAAGCTTTCTTT. Translation: CSARPGQRSPNTEAFF.

The chain carries TRBV10-3 and TRBJ2-3, with a possible D match to TRBD1 (6 bases). Germline V gene data show CDR1 as ENHRY and CDR2 as SYGVKD. The CDR3 totals 14 residues. V dropped 8 bases and J dropped 4 bases, with 16 bases sitting between them. The CDR3: CAISTGISADTQYF. CDR3 sequence (DNA): TGTGCCATCTCCACAGGGATCTCCGCAGATACGCAGTATTTT.

This clonotype was detected a few times. The chain combines TRBV28 with TRBJ2-4; 14 bases align to TRBD2. The CDR3 contains 16 residues. Germline CDR1 is MDHEN and CDR2 is SYDVKM. V shed 5 bases, J shed 7 bases, and the junction held 7 bases outside the gene matches. For the CDR3, the DNA is TGTGCCAGCAGTCCAGGGACTAGCGGGAGTAACAACATTCAGTACTTC. Encoded protein: CASSPGTSGSNNIQYF.

This clonotype has ten or more counts. The chain combines TRBV29-1 with TRBJ1-1, with D perhaps matching TRBD1 (5 bases). Per germline, CDR1 SQVTM and CDR2 ANQGSEA. Between the trimmed V and J ends, which lost 5 bases and 3 bases, there was a span of 16 bases. CDR3 length equals 14 residues. The CDR3 bases are TGCAGCGTTTTATTCCGGGGCCGGGACACTGAAGCTTTCTTT. It encodes CSVLFRGRDTEAFF.

This chain uses TRBV5-5 with TRBJ1-2; 12 nucleotides match TRBD1. This CDR3 contains 14 residues. Germline assignment: CDR1 SGHKS and CDR2 YYEKEE (reference sequence). V lost 4 bases to trimming and J lost 8 bases; unmatched junction nucleotides: 6. In DNA form, the CDR3 reads TGTGCCAGCAGCCGGGACAGGGGGCTTTACGGCTACACCTTC. Translating gives CASSRDRGLYGYTF.

This clonotype was counted many times. This chain connects TRBV7-2 to TRBJ2-3; 11 bases align to TRBD2. This CDR3 is 17 amino acids long. V was clipped by 1 base and J by 4 bases; unmatched bases: 7. The germline gives CDR1 SGHTA, CDR2 FQGNSA. Here the CDR3 reads CASSLGLAGGNADTQYF. CDR3 DNA sequence: TGTGCCAGCAGCTTAGGGCTAGCGGGAGGTAACGCAGATACGCAGTATTTT.

This clonotype was seen more than once but under ten times. V and J are TRBV20-1 and TRBJ2-7; D is possibly TRBD2 (6 bases). The V gene lost 3 bases and the J gene lost 0 bases, with 12 bases spanning the gap. The germline CDR1 and CDR2 sequences are DFQATT and SNEGSKA (reference sequence). CDR3 size: 14 residues. Here the CDR3 reads CSASPGGGSYEQYF. The DNA of the CDR3 is TGCAGTGCTAGTCCCGGGGGAGGCTCCTACGAGCAGTACTTC.

The J gene is TRBJ2-6, the V gene TRBV12-3 or TRBV12-4; 9 bases line up with TRBD1. The CDR3 consists of 17 residues. The J segment lost 0 bases and the V segment lost 8 bases, leaving 8 bases of the junction unmatched. The CDR3 is CASRKQGAYSGANVLTF. In DNA form, the CDR3 reads TGTGCCAGCCGTAAACAGGGGGCTTACTCTGGGGCCAACGTCCTGACTTTC.

This clonotype was picked up many times. The chain joins TRBV6-1 to TRBJ2-7; no reliable D call. The V gene lost 5 bases and the J gene lost 5 bases, with 16 bases spanning the gap. This CDR3 region has 14 residues. Germline V gene sequence: CDR1 MNHNS, CDR2 SASEGT. CDR3 sequence (DNA): TGTGCCAGCAGTCCCGGGTCTTGGATCGACGAGCAGTACTTC. This codes for CASSPGSWIDEQYF.

The genes are TRBV20-1 and TRBJ1-6; the match to TRBD1 covers 7 bases. V lost 3 bases and J lost 1; bases outside the gene matches: 3. There are 15 residues in the CDR3. Germline lookup yields CDR1 DFQATT and CDR2 SNEGSKA (reference sequence). The CDR3, as DNA: TGCAGTGCTAGCAGGGGGGGTTCCTATAATTCACCCCTCCACTTT. Protein sequence: CSASRGGSYNSPLHF.

The sample holds a few counts of this clonotype. The chain couples TRBV6-5 to TRBJ1-4; 9 nucleotides align to TRBD1. V was clipped by 6 bases and J by 0 bases; unmatched bases: 8. Germline values: CDR1 MNHEY, CDR2 SVGAGI. This CDR3 is 17 amino acids long. The CDR3 nucleotides are TGTGCCAGCAGGAGAACAGGGGGCGACGCAACTAATGAAAAACTGTTTTTT. Its translation is CASRRTGGDATNEKLFF.

This clonotype was seen more than once but under ten times. The rearrangement uses TRBV7-9 and TRBJ1-1; tentatively, D is TRBD1 (5 bases). The CDR3 length is 14 residues. Per germline, CDR1 SEHNR and CDR2 FQNEAQ (reference sequence). The V end lost 8 bases, the J end lost 4 bases, and 17 bases lay between the germline ends. The CDR3 DNA sequence: TGTGCCAGCTATCGTCAGGGATCGGGCACTGAAGCTTTCTTT. It codes for CASYRQGSGTEAFF. Filled out from reference TRBV7-9 and TRBJ1-1, the complete variable domain reads DTGVSQNPRHKITKRGQNVTFRCDPISEHNRLYWYRQTLGQGPEFLTYFQNEAQLEKSRLLSDRFSAERPKGSFSTLEIQRTEQGDSAMYLCASYRQGSGTEAFFGQGTRLTVV.

This clonotype has ten or more counts. The chain combines TRBV2 with TRBJ2-1; possible D gene TRBD2, 5 bases. CDR3 length: 12 amino acids. The germline V and J ends were trimmed by 8 bases and 9 bases, with 14 bases remaining between them. Germline V CDR1 and CDR2: SNHLY, FYNNEI. CDR3 amino acids: CASSQEGFEQFF. As DNA, the CDR3 is TGTGCCAGCTCGCAAGAGGGTTTTGAGCAGTTCTTC.

Only a few counts were recorded for this clonotype. J is TRBJ2-3 and V is TRBV20-1; D call uncertain. With 2 bases removed from V and 3 bases from J, the gap between germline ends came to 3 bases. The CDR3 has 11 residues. CDR1 is DFQATT, CDR2 SNEGSKA, per germline (reference sequence). The CDR3 sequence is CSARHTDTQYF. Here the CDR3 DNA reads TGCAGTGCTAGACATACAGATACGCAGTATTTT.

A few counts support this clonotype. The gene calls are TRBV20-1 and TRBJ2-2, with D possibly matching TRBD2 (6 bases). Germline V gene sequence: CDR1 DFQATT, CDR2 SNEGSKA (reference sequence). V lost 0 bases and J 0 bases, leaving 8 bases between the germline ends. The CDR3 covers 15 residues. DNA of the CDR3: TGCAGTGCTAGAGATCAGCGGGCGAACACCGGGGAGCTGTTTTTT. Protein product: CSARDQRANTGELFF.

This clonotype showed up just a few times. This chain uses TRBV10-3 with TRBJ2-7; maybe TRBD1 (6 bases). With 4 bases removed from V and 5 bases from J, the gap between germline ends came to 9 bases. This CDR3 comprises 12 residues. Per the germline V gene, CDR1 is ENHRY and CDR2 is SYGVKD. The CDR3 DNA reads as TGTGCCATCAGTGGGACAGTAGACGAGCAGTACTTC. As protein: CAISGTVDEQYF.